This T cell receptor (beta chain) was captured in a study of T-cell memory formation after mild COVID-19. Study results and limitations: The authors left the SARS-CoV-2 specificity of second-wave clones peaking on day 37 unconfirmed.

After removal of 4 bases from V and 0 bases from J, the junction contained 20 bases not matched to a gene. This CDR3 contains 20 residues. Germline lookup yields CDR1 MGHRA and CDR2 YSYEKL. TCRdb re-called the 5' RACE reads through MiXCR, storing one row per CDR3 protein. The sample shows around 250,000 distinct CDR3 sequences, approximately 15% of them seen only once. This clonotype has a count of ten or more. Its cognate antigen is unknown. V usage is TRBV4-1 and J usage is TRBJ1-1, with 7 bases that match TRBD1. This sequence originates from a man aged 18-30 years who had mild COVID-19 (a few samples of this study predate the infection). Cell type and time point are not known. The specimen was PBMCs or a T cell subset sorted from them (not recorded which). The CDR3 DNA follows: TGCGCCAGCAGCCCACGGCAGGGGGTACGTACCACGGAAATGAACACTGAAGCTTTCTTT. The encoded protein is CASSPRQGVRTTEMNTEAFF.